This is a list of T cell receptor beta chains from one sample in a study of OX40 agonist ivuxolimab in advanced cancers. The assay was immunoSEQ multiplex PCR, and TCRdb's table has in-frame clones only and misses some. Seen here are about 76,000 clones, 85% to 90% observed once, and the top ten hold approximately 12%. Material: CD4+ or CD8+ T cells sorted from blood, obtained in a trial of the OX40 agonist ivuxolimab. The receptors here all came from an adult with an advanced solid tumor such as melanoma, head and neck, liver or kidney cancer. CDR3s include the opening cysteine and the closing phenylalanine or tryptophan. Each record gives: D gene, V gene, clone size, CDR3 length, J gene, CDR3 DNA, CDR3 protein. A D gene is named only where the DNA matches it firmly. Clone size appears in some rows only: once, few, many, or a class for an expanded clone.

D: .; V: TRBV10-2; size: .; length: 13; J: TRBJ1-5; DNA: TGCGCCAGCACCGATGGCGGCAATCAGCCCCAGCATTTT; CDR3: CASTDGGNQPQHF
D: .; V: TRBV4-1; size: once; length: 15; J: TRBJ1-5; DNA: TGCGCCAGCGCAATGGGTCAGGGGAGCAATCAGCCCCAGCATTTT; CDR3: CASAMGQGSNQPQHF
D: TRBD1; V: TRBV2; size: .; length: 16; J: TRBJ1-2; DNA: TGTGCCAGCAGTGCTTCCCCAGGACAGGGTTCGCGTGGCTACACCTTC; CDR3: CASSASPGQGSRGYTF
D: TRBD1; V: TRBV2; size: .; length: 15; J: TRBJ1-2; DNA: TGTGCCAGCAGTAGCTCAAAGACAGGGGCGCACGGCTACACCTTC; CDR3: CASSSSKTGAHGYTF
D: .; V: TRBV9; size: .; length: 14; J: TRBJ1-5; DNA: TGTGCCAGCGGGAGGACGGATAGCAATCAGCCCCAGCATTTT; CDR3: CASGRTDSNQPQHF
D: .; V: TRBV6-4; size: .; length: 14; J: TRBJ2-1; DNA: TGTGCCAGCAGTGACAGGGACCGCCCGAGTGAGCAGTTCTTC; CDR3: CASSDRDRPSEQFF
D: .; V: TRBV6-5; size: few; length: 12; J: TRBJ1-5; DNA: TGTGCCAGCAGTTACTCGATTCAGCCCCAGCATTTT; CDR3: CASSYSIQPQHF
D: .; V: TRBV19; size: .; length: 14; J: TRBJ2-7; DNA: TGTGCCAGTAGTGGCTGGGGGAGCGCCTACGAGCAGTACTTC; CDR3: CASSGWGSAYEQYF
D: .; V: TRBV19; size: .; length: 15; J: TRBJ1-5; DNA: TGTGCCAGTAGCTTCGGACTTGGACCGGATCAGCCCCAGCATTTT; CDR3: CASSFGLGPDQPQHF
D: TRBD2; V: TRBV4-1; size: .; length: 15; J: TRBJ2-3; DNA: TGCGCCAGCAGCCAAGGGCTAGCGGGCGCAGATACGCAGTATTTT; CDR3: CASSQGLAGADTQYF
D: TRBD1; V: TRBV5-8; size: .; length: 14; J: TRBJ1-2; DNA: TGTGCCAGCGGCCAGGGGGGATCTCGCTATGGCTACACCTTC; CDR3: CASGQGGSRYGYTF
D: TRBD2; V: TRBV4-1; size: .; length: 16; J: TRBJ2-7; DNA: TGCGCCAGCAGCCAAGCTCTAGCGGGAGGTCCCTACGAGCAGTACTTC; CDR3: CASSQALAGGPYEQYF
D: TRBD1; V: TRBV4-2; size: few; length: 15; J: TRBJ1-1; DNA: TGTGCCAGCAGCCCCCGGGACAGGGTGAACACTGAAGCTTTCTTT; CDR3: CASSPRDRVNTEAFF
D: .; V: TRBV5-5; size: few; length: 13; J: TRBJ1-1; DNA: TGTGCCAGCAGCTTGCGACGGTACACTGAAGCTTTCTTT; CDR3: CASSLRRYTEAFF
D: TRBD2; V: TRBV28; size: .; length: 15; J: TRBJ2-7; DNA: TGTGCCAGCAGCCAGGGACTAGCGGGGGCCTACGAGCAGTACTTC; CDR3: CASSQGLAGAYEQYF
D: TRBD1; V: TRBV4-1; size: .; length: 16; J: TRBJ1-1; DNA: TGCGCCAGCAGCCAGGGACAGGGAATGATGAACACTGAAGCTTTCTTT; CDR3: CASSQGQGMMNTEAFF
D: .; V: TRBV18; size: .; length: 13; J: TRBJ1-1; DNA: TGTGCCAGCTCTGTGGATTTGGGCACTGAAGCTTTCTTT; CDR3: CASSVDLGTEAFF